The entry below describes one T cell receptor beta chain. Its specificity is not known. This record comes from a study of shared clonotypes between healthy human individuals. About the study: Three plates each covered CD4 naive and memory; CD8 naive two, CD8 memory one. Overall study results and limits: Several donors shared approximately 5% of their naive CD4 clonotypes.

Adult Caucasians living in Nashville, Tennessee made up all of the donors. Investigators spread the genomic DNA of each subset evenly over several immunoSEQ plates. Using immunoSEQ multiplex PCR, the repertoire was profiled, and TCRdb retains in-frame clones only, with some absent. Of some 1 million clones listed, around four fifths are singletons. The sequenced sample consisted of memory CD4+ T cells sorted from blood. Subset denoted: CD45RA-negative fraction. This clonotype originated in a man between 18 and 29 years old in good health.

CDR3 nucleotide sequence: TGTGCCAGTAGTATACCGGGGCGAAGCTCCTACGAGCAGTACTTC. Encoded protein: CASSIPGRSSYEQYF. The gene calls are TRBV19 and TRBJ2-7; the D call may be TRBD1 or TRBD2 (5 bases each). This CDR3 is built from 15 residues. The V end lost 2 bases, the J end lost 0 bases, and 11 bases lay between the germline ends. Germline lookup yields CDR1 LNHDA and CDR2 SQIVND (reference sequence).